These T cell receptor beta chains were read from a single sample in a study of CD8 T cells in ankylosing spondylitis. In TCRdb, the 5' RACE reads were re-called with MiXCR into one record per CDR3 protein. Of about 540,000 distinct CDR3 sequences listed, roughly 13% were seen once; the top ten hold approximately 7%. The specimen sequenced was blood, either unsorted or a sorted T cell fraction (not recorded which). These receptors all come from a male donor with ankylosing spondylitis. CDR3s include the opening cysteine and the closing phenylalanine or tryptophan. The order of the fields is clone size, V gene, J gene, CDR3 protein. Not all rows give a size; the values are once, few, many and, for expanded clones, a class.

>.|TRBV2|TRBJ2-5
CASSPLVETQYF
>few|TRBV3-1|TRBJ1-1
CASGWGWNTEAFF
>many|TRBV6-2/TRBV6-3|TRBJ2-2
CASSLRGYWGDTGELFF
>few|TRBV7-2|TRBJ1-6
CASSSGQGRSALHF
>few|TRBV20-1|TRBJ1-4
CSARGKGWEKLFF
>few|TRBV13|TRBJ1-3
CASSYHRVPRFSGNTIYF
>.|TRBV20-1|TRBJ2-5
CSAPDRAAQETQYF
>.|TRBV20-1|TRBJ2-1
CSARVGQGPYNEQFF
>.|TRBV14|TRBJ2-7
CASSQDPLATTPYEQYF
>few|TRBV20-1|TRBJ2-1
CGTSAPFSYNEQFF
>.|TRBV7-2|TRBJ2-3
CASSKITDTQYF
>.|TRBV12-3/TRBV12-4|TRBJ2-7
CASSKGASNEQYF
>few|TRBV2|TRBJ2-5
CASSTRQGEETQYF
>many|TRBV5-5|TRBJ2-4
CASIKDRGQGNIQYF
>few|TRBV5-6|TRBJ1-4
CASSRPRQGGFGLGEKLFF
>.|TRBV5-1|TRBJ2-1
CASSPRGLASNEQFF
>few|TRBV5-1|TRBJ2-1
CASRSRPGTSERDEQFF
>many|TRBV5-1|TRBJ2-1
CASSLGYSGMGGEQFF
>.|TRBV24-1|TRBJ2-1
CATSDLGGDVNEQFF
>few|TRBV5-1|TRBJ1-1
CASSLVDLNTEAFF
>many|TRBV5-1|TRBJ1-2
CASSPGTSYGYTF
>few|TRBV5-1|TRBJ2-5
CASSLGLIGETQYF
>.|TRBV20-1|TRBJ2-1
CSARDLASGNIYNEQFF
>.|TRBV7-9|TRBJ2-1
CASSFMTDNEQFF
>few|TRBV12-3/TRBV12-4|TRBJ1-5
CASSPSPGNQPQHF
>few|TRBV18|TRBJ2-1
CASSLSKTSGSYNEQFF
>.|TRBV10-3|TRBJ2-2
CAINPEPTGELFF
>few|TRBV12-3/TRBV12-4|TRBJ2-1
CASRFPLRNEQFF
>.|TRBV29-1|TRBJ1-1
CSVEDLGRGGTEAFF
>.|TRBV12-3/TRBV12-4|TRBJ1-5
CASSLSGARSNQPQHF
>many|TRBV5-6|TRBJ2-5
CASSLTAEETQYF
>.|TRBV4-1|TRBJ1-4
CASSPWMTEEKLFF
>.|TRBV3-1|TRBJ2-3
CASSLFAGGVDTQYF
>.|TRBV15|TRBJ1-5
CATSRGDTLSNQPQHF
>many|TRBV5-1|TRBJ1-1
CASSSQTGGDTEAFF
>.|TRBV6-1|TRBJ2-1
CASSGPGLAGYEQFF
>few|TRBV5-1|TRBJ2-7
CASSFGDSPFYEQYF
>.|TRBV5-1|TRBJ2-5
CASTGGMPQETQYF
>.|TRBV20-1|TRBJ1-4
CSASFRVNEKLFF
>few|TRBV20-1|TRBJ2-1
CSARVRLAGYNEQFF
>many|TRBV14|TRBJ1-2
CASSQDVGPSITF
>.|TRBV10-3|TRBJ1-3
CAISITGTAGNTIYF
>few|TRBV5-1|TRBJ2-2
CASSLASGWRTGELFF
>.|TRBV4-2|TRBJ1-4
CASSQGLGNEKLFF
>few|TRBV5-1|TRBJ2-3
CASSLGHASTDTQYF
>.|TRBV4-1|TRBJ2-1
CASSRILAGVRYNEQFF
>few|TRBV24-1|TRBJ2-3
CATSDTQWRDRTDTQYF
>.|TRBV10-1|TRBJ2-1
CASSESQGNSYNEQFF
>many|TRBV10-3|TRBJ2-2
CAISETEYRNTGELFF
>once|TRBV7-9|TRBJ2-6
CAPTGDGANVLTF
>few|TRBV12-5|TRBJ2-1
CASGPPGPGGGYNEQFF
>.|TRBV2|TRBJ2-1
CASSGIAGAVEQFF
>.|TRBV12-3/TRBV12-4|TRBJ2-2
CASRGTSGDTGELFF